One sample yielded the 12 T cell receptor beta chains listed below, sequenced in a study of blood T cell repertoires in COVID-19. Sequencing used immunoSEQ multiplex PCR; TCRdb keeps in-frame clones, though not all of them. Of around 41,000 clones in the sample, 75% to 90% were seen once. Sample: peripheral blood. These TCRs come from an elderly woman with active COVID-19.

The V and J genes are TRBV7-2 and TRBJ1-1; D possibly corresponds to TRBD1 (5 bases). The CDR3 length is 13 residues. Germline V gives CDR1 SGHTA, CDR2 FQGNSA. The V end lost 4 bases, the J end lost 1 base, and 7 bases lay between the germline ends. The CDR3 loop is CASSSGQNTEAFF. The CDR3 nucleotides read TGTGCCAGCAGCTCAGGACAGAACACTGAAGCTTTCTTT.

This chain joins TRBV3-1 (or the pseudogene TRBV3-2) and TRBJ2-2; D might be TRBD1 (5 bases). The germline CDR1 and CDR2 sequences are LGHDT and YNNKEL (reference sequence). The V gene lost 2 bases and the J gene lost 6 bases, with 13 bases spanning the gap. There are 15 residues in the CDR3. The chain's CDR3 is CASSQRQIGAGELFF. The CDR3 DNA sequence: TGTGCCAGCAGCCAACGACAAATAGGGGCCGGGGAGCTGTTTTTT.

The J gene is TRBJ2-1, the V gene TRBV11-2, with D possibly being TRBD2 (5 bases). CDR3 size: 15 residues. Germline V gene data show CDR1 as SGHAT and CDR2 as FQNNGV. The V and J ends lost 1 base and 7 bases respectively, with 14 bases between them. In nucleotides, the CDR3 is TGTGCCAGCAGCTTAGTACCCCTCCGGGGAAATGAGCAGTTCTTC. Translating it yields CASSLVPLRGNEQFF.

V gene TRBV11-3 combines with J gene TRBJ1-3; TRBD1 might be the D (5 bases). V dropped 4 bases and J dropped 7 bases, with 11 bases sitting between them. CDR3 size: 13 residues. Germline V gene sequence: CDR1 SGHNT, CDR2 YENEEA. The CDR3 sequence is CASSWDFGNTIYF. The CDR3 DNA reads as TGTGCCAGCAGCTGGGACTTCGGGAACACCATATATTTT.

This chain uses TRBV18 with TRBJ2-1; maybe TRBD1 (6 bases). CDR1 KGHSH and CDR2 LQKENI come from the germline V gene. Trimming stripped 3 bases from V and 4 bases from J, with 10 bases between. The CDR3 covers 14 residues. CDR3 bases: TGTGCCAGCTCACCCTCCGGGACATACAATGAGCAGTTCTTC. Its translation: CASSPSGTYNEQFF.

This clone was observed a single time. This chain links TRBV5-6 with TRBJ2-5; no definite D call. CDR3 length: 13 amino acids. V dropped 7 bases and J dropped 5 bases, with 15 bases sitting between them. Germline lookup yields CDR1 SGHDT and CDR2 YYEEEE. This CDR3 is CASSETPRETQYF. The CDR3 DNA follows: TGTGCCAGCTCGGAGACTCCGCGGGAGACCCAGTACTTC. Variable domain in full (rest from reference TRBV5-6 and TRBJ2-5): DAGVTQSPTHLIKTRGQQVTLRCSPKSGHDTVSWYQQALGQGPQFIFQYYEEEERQRGNFPDRFSGHQFPNYSSELNVNALLLGDSALYLCASSETPRETQYFGPGTRLLVL.

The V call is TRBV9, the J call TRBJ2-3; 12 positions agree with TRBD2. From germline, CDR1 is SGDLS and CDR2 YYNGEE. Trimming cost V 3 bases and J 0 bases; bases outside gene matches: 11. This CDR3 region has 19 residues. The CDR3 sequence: CASSGNSQGLAGSTDTQYF. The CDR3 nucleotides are TGTGCCAGCAGCGGAAACTCCCAAGGACTAGCGGGGAGCACAGATACGCAGTATTTT.

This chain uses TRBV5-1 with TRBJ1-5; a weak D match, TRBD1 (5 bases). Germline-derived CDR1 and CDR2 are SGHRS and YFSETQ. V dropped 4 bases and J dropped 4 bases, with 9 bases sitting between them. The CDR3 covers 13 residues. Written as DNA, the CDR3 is TGCGCCAGCAGCCCAGACAGAAATCAGCCCCAGCATTTT. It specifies CASSPDRNQPQHF.

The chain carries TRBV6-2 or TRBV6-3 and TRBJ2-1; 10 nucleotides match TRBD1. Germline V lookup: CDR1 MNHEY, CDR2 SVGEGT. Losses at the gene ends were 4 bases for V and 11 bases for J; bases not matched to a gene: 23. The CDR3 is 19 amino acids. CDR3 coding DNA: TGTGCCAGCAGTTCTCCGGGACAGGGGAACGTGGACCCTACAACGAAGCAGTTCTTC. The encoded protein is CASSSPGQGNVDPTTKQFF.

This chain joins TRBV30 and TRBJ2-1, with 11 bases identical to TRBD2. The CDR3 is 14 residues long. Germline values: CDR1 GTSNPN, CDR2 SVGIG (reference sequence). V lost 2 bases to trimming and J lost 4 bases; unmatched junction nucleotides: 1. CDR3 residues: CAWSSSGGYNEQFF. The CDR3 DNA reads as TGTGCCTGGAGTTCTAGCGGGGGGTACAATGAGCAGTTCTTC.

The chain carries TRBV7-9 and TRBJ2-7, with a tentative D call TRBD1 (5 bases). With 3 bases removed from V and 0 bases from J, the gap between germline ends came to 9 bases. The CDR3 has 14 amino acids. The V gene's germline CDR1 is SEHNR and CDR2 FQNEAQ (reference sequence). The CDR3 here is CASSFETASYEQYF. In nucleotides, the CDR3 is TGTGCCAGCAGCTTCGAGACAGCCTCCTACGAGCAGTACTTC.

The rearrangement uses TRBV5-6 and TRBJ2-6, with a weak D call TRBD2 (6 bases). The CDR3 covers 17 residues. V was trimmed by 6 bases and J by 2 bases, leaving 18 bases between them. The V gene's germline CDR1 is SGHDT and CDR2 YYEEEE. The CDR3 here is CASTLEGDVPGANVLTF. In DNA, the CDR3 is TGTGCCAGCACCCTGGAGGGAGACGTTCCTGGGGCCAACGTCCTGACTTTC.